The entry below gives a single T cell receptor (beta chain) sequence along with its context. Germline values: CDR1 MNHEY, CDR2 SVGEGT. The V gene lost 0 bases and the J gene lost 5 bases, with 16 bases spanning the gap. The CDR3 loop spans 16 amino acids. This entry belongs to a study of blood T cell repertoires in COVID-19. Study in general: In each case, the material was cDNA or gDNA derived from T cells, B-cell-depleted T cells, or PBMCs.

Measured with immunoSEQ multiplex PCR; TCRdb has only the in-frame clones, and not every one. There are 400,000 to 450,000 clones in the sample; about 91% occur only once, and over 9.5% lies in the top ten. The sequencing input was peripheral blood. This sequence was found in a woman aged 50 to 60 with COVID-19, enrolled during active disease. The rearrangement joins TRBV6-2 or TRBV6-3 to TRBJ1-1, with D possibly matching TRBD1 (5 bases). The CDR3 reads CASSYSPGEKTTEAFF. The CDR3 DNA reads as TGTGCCAGCAGTTACTCCCCGGGGGAGAAAACTACTGAAGCTTTCTTT.